This TCR beta chain came from a study of cytomegalovirus exposure and HLA in healthy donors. With 5 bases removed from V and 1 base from J, the gap between germline ends came to 12 bases. Germline V gene lookup returns CDR1 SGHAT and CDR2 FQNNGV. The CDR3 extends over 14 amino acids. Comments on this clone: Its target is unknown.

Study-wide points: Cytomegalovirus association was assigned to 150 to 200 TCR beta chains.

Method: immunoSEQ multiplex PCR; TCRdb's copy keeps in-frame clones and lacks some. The repertoire holds roughly 60,000 clones, with around 95% as singletons. The sequencing sample was made of PBMCs. V usage is TRBV11-2 and J usage is TRBJ2-7; D is perhaps TRBD1 (6 bases). The TCR sequence derives from a woman aged 18 to 35 in good health and CMV-seropositive. The CDR3 reads CASSIPTGSYEQYF. DNA of the CDR3: TGTGCCAGCAGCATTCCGACAGGATCCTACGAGCAGTACTTC.